The clone carrying this T cell receptor beta chain was recorded only once. Its target is not known. This sample is part of a study of shared clonotypes between healthy human individuals. Here immunoSEQ multiplex PCR was the method, and the copy in TCRdb shows in-frame clones only, minus some. The table lists some 1,100,000 clones, approximately 80% of them singletons, with approximately 0.52% in the top ten. General study findings and limits: Naive subsets, compared against memory subsets, generally had larger estimated richness values.

The germline CDR1 and CDR2 sequences are SGHTA and FQGNSA. CDR3 length: 14 residues. V was pared by 0 bases and J by 3 bases, with 6 bases between. This receptor was obtained from a man aged 18 to 35 in good health. Some clones in this sample may be carry-over from other donors' samples. The sample was memory CD4+ T cells from PBMCs. The subset denotes: CD45RA-negative fraction. The chain is built from TRBV7-2 and TRBJ1-3; D uncertain. The CDR3, as DNA: TGTGCCAGCAGCTTAGCGGGCAGTGGAAACACCATATATTTT. Encoded protein: CASSLAGSGNTIYF.